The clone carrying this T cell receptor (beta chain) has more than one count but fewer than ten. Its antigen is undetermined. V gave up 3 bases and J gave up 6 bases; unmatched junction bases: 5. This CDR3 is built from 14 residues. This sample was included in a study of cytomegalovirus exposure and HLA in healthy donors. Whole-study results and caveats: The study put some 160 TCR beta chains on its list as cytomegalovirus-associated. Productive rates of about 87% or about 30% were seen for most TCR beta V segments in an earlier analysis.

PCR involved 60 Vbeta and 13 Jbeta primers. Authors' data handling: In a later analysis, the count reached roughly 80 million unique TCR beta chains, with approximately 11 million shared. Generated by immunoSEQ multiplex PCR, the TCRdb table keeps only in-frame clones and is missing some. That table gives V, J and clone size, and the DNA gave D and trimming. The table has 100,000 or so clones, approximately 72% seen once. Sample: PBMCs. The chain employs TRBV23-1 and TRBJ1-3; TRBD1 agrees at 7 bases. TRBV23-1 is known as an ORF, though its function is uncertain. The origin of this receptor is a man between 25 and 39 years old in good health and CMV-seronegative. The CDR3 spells CASSQGQLQNTIYF. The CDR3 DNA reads TGCGCCAGCAGTCAGGGACAGTTACAAAACACCATATATTTT.